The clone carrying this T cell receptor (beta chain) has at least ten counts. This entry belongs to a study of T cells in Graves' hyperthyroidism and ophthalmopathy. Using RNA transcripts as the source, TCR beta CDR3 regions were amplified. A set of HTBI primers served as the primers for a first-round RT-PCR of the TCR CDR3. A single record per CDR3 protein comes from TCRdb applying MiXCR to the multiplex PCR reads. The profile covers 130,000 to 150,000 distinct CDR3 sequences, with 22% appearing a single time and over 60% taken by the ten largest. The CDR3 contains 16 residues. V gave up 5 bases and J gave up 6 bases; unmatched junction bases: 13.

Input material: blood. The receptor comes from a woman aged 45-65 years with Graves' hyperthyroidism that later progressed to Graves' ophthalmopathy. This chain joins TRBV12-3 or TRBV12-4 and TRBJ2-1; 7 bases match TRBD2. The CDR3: CASSPLPGGPSNEQFF. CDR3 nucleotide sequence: TGTGCCAGCAGTCCCCTACCGGGAGGCCCAAGCAATGAGCAGTTCTTC.